Presented here are 14 T cell receptor beta chains from one specimen sequenced in a study of patients and donors after allogeneic stem cell transplantation (dated by TCRdb to 2018 to 2021). Libraries were prepared through RT-PCR. This sample was sequenced with a NextSeq 550. TCRdb's own reprocessing of the public reads used fastp at Q25 and MiXCR and kept productive beta chains. Rows with a matching CDR3 protein are joined into one entry that keeps the most common DNA and genes. In all, the sample holds 150,000 or so distinct CDR3 sequences, and roughly 24% of those were seen once. The ten largest account for approximately 26% of the sample. Input material: blood, either unsorted or a sorted T cell fraction (not recorded which). These receptors were obtained from a human donor who was either an allogeneic HSCT recipient or a stem cell or donor lymphocyte infusion donor (not recorded which). It is not recorded whose cells these are; they may come from a transplant donor.

In its sample, this clonotype was seen many times. The chain is built from TRBV12-3 or TRBV12-4 and TRBJ1-3; perhaps TRBD1 as D (5 bases). Deletions cut 6 bases from V and 4 bases from J, with 10 bases between. CDR3 length equals 13 residues. CDR3 sequence (DNA): TGTGCCAGCAGCCTGACAGACGGAAACACCATATATTTT. Its protein is CASSLTDGNTIYF.

This clonotype was counted at least ten times. The chain joins TRBV7-2 to TRBJ1-6, with D tentatively TRBD1 (6 bases). Germline CDR1 and CDR2: SGHTA and FQGNSA. This CDR3 spans 16 amino acids. Deletions cut 5 bases from V and 5 bases from J, with 16 bases between. CDR3 nucleotides: TGTGCCAGCAGCCCGGCGGGGGGCGTAAATAATTCACCCCTCCACTTT. Encoded protein: CASSPAGGVNNSPLHF.

This clonotype occurred a few times. This chain links TRBV6-6 with TRBJ1-5; maybe TRBD1 (5 bases). The CDR3 contains 13 residues. Germline CDR1 reads MNHNY; CDR2 reads SVGAGI (reference sequence). The CDR3 reads CATQGYSNQPQHF. CDR3 DNA sequence: TGTGCGACGCAGGGTTATAGCAATCAGCCCCAGCATTTT.

This clonotype was observed a handful of times. V and J are TRBV5-1 and TRBJ1-1; 9 bases align to TRBD1. Germline CDR1 reads SGHRS; CDR2 reads YFSETQ. V gave up 4 bases and J gave up 3 bases; unmatched junction bases: 4. There are 14 residues in the CDR3. The CDR3 sequence: CASSIRQGDTEAFF. As DNA, the CDR3 is TGCGCCAGCAGCATTCGACAGGGGGACACTGAAGCTTTCTTT. The full variable domain, in which reference TRBV5-1 and TRBJ1-1 provide the parts outside the CDR3, is KAGVTQTPRYLIKTRGQQVTLSCSPISGHRSVSWYQQTPGQGLQFLFEYFSETQRNKGNFPGRFSGRQFSNSRSEMNVSTLELGDSALYLCASSIRQGDTEAFFGQGTRLTVV.

This clonotype has a handful of counts. An end of the junction differs from the germline gene, which may be a read error. This chain connects TRBV5-1 to TRBJ1-3; the D is unclear. The CDR3 is 13 residues long. Per germline, CDR1 SGHRS and CDR2 YFSETQ. The CDR3 DNA reads TGCGCCAGCAGCTTGGACTTTCAGAGGCAGCCCCGATTT. Protein: CASSLDFQRQPRF.

This rearrangement joins TRBV2 to TRBJ2-7, with D maybe TRBD1 (6 bases). Trimming cost V 7 bases and J 5 bases, with 18 bases left between them. Germline loops: CDR1 SNHLY, CDR2 FYNNEI. The CDR3 has 14 residues. The CDR3 sequence is CASTEGVLRDEQYF. Written as DNA, the CDR3 is TGTGCCAGCACCGAGGGGGTACTGCGGGACGAGCAGTACTTC.

J is TRBJ2-1 and V is TRBV12-3 or TRBV12-4; D not certain. V was cut by 3 bases and J by 8 bases, with 11 bases left in between. The CDR3 sequence is 13 residues long. CDR3 region: CASSFSARDEQFF. As DNA, the CDR3 is TGTGCCAGCAGTTTTTCAGCGAGAGATGAGCAGTTCTTC.

J is TRBJ2-5 and V is TRBV3-1, with 8 bases matching TRBD1. Germline V CDR1 and CDR2: LGHDT, YNNKEL (reference sequence). The J segment lost 2 bases and the V segment lost 8 bases, leaving 4 bases of the junction unmatched. CDR3 length: 13 amino acids. The CDR3 coding sequence is TGTGCCAGCGGAAACAGGGGGCAAGAGACCCAGTACTTC. This codes for CASGNRGQETQYF.

This chain uses TRBV6-6 with TRBJ2-7; the D is unclear. Germline V gene data show CDR1 as MNHNY and CDR2 as SVGAGI (reference sequence). Between the trimmed V and J ends, which lost 0 bases and 3 bases, there was a span of 9 bases. The CDR3 is made up of 14 amino acids. Here the CDR3 reads CASSYSTLSYEQYF. Here the CDR3 DNA reads TGTGCCAGCAGTTACTCGACGCTGAGCTACGAGCAGTACTTC.

The sample holds a few counts of this clonotype. The chain combines TRBV12-3 or TRBV12-4 with TRBJ2-5; D perhaps matches TRBD1 (6 bases). Trimming left V 2 bases short and J 0 bases short, with 10 bases between. The CDR3 covers 15 residues. CDR3 loop: CASSLTQGYQETQYF. CDR3 DNA: TGTGCCAGCAGTTTAACCCAGGGGTACCAAGAGACCCAGTACTTC.

This clonotype appeared a few times. The V gene is TRBV29-1, the J gene TRBJ1-2; D is unresolved. Trimming left V 1 base short and J 1 base short, with 7 bases between. The germline V gene has CDR1 SQVTM and CDR2 ANQGSEA. The CDR3 consists of 13 residues. The CDR3 DNA reads TGCAGCGTTGAAGTGGTAGATAACTATGGCTACACCTTC. This translates into CSVEVVDNYGYTF.

The gene calls are TRBV7-8 and TRBJ2-3; the D gene could be TRBD1 or TRBD2 (5 bases each). Trimming left V 1 base short and J 0 bases short, with 8 bases between. The germline V gene has CDR1 SGHVS and CDR2 FQNEAQ. The length of the CDR3 is 15 residues. The CDR3 sequence: CASSLGGTSTDTQYF. The CDR3 DNA reads as TGTGCCAGCAGCTTAGGAGGGACCAGCACAGATACGCAGTATTTT.

The chain combines TRBV5-1 with TRBJ2-1; weak D call: TRBD2 (5 bases). Germline CDR1 SGHRS, CDR2 YFSETQ. The ends were cut back, 1 base at V and 2 bases at J, with 10 bases in the middle. The CDR3 consists of 15 residues. Here the CDR3 reads CASSLWETPYNEQFF. CDR3 nucleotide sequence: TGCGCCAGCAGCTTGTGGGAGACCCCCTACAATGAGCAGTTCTTC.

V is TRBV11-2 and J is TRBJ1-1, with D uncertain. This CDR3 is built from 15 residues. Germline CDR1 SGHAT, CDR2 FQNNGV. Trimming took off 1 base at V and 4 bases at J, with 13 bases between the two ends. The CDR3 nucleotides read TGTGCCAGCAGCTTAGTAGAGGGATCGACCACTGAAGCTTTCTTT. This sequence encodes CASSLVEGSTTEAFF.